These 6 T cell receptor beta chains came from one sample sequenced in a study of response to subunit inactivated influenza vaccine. TCRdb passed the RT-PCR reads through MiXCR, listing each CDR3 protein once. The sample shows roughly 790,000 distinct CDR3 sequences, around 20% of them seen only once. The sequences come from PBMCs from blood, collected about 5 days after vaccination. The receptor set was obtained from a man aged 50 or older who received an inactivated influenza vaccine.

This clonotype was observed a few times. The chain carries TRBV6-2 or TRBV6-3 and TRBJ2-5; possibly TRBD1 for D (6 bases). The CDR3 has 15 amino acids. V shed 5 bases and J shed 0 bases, with 13 bases lying between them. The germline gives CDR1 MNHEY, CDR2 SVGEGT. In DNA, the CDR3 is TGTGCCAGCAGTGATCCAGGGGCAGACCAAGAGACCCAGTACTTC. It translates to CASSDPGADQETQYF.

The J gene is TRBJ1-4, the V gene TRBV3-1; the D is unclear. Germline V lookup: CDR1 LGHDT, CDR2 YNNKEL (reference sequence). The CDR3 length is 16 residues. Trimming pared 4 bases from V and 8 bases from J, leaving 20 bases between. CDR3: CASSRGLVRGGEKLFF. CDR3 nucleotide sequence: TGTGCCAGCAGCCGTGGCCTCGTACGCGGAGGAGAAAAACTGTTTTTT.

The CDR3 protein is CSVDVGNTEAFF. CDR3 DNA sequence: TGCAGCGTTGATGTGGGGAACACTGAAGCTTTCTTT. The rearrangement links TRBV29-1 to TRBJ1-1; no clear D. Trimming pared 3 bases from V and 1 base from J, leaving 6 bases between. CDR3 length: 12 residues. Germline CDR1 and CDR2: SQVTM and ANQGSEA.

This clonotype occurred a few times. J is TRBJ2-1 and V is TRBV29-1, with 13 bases fitting TRBD2. Germline V lookup: CDR1 SQVTM, CDR2 ANQGSEA. Germline trimming cut 0 bases from V and 4 bases from J; bases unmatched to any gene: 6. The length of the CDR3 is 17 residues. The CDR3 coding sequence is TGCAGCGTTGAAGATGGTGGGACTAGCGGGAAATACAATGAGCAGTTCTTC. This codes for CSVEDGGTSGKYNEQFF.

V usage is TRBV5-1 and J usage is TRBJ2-1, with 7 positions matching TRBD2. The CDR3 covers 14 residues. The J segment lost 5 bases and the V segment lost 4 bases, leaving 6 bases of the junction unmatched. CDR1 is SGHRS, CDR2 YFSETQ, per germline. The DNA of the CDR3 is TGCGCCAGCAGCAAAGCGGGAACCCACAATGAGCAGTTCTTC. Translated: CASSKAGTHNEQFF.

The chain is built from TRBV12-3 or TRBV12-4 and TRBJ2-3; D might be TRBD2 (5 bases). This CDR3 contains 12 residues. Trimming removed 6 bases from V and 8 bases from J, with 12 bases in between. The CDR3 loop is CASSSTRGTQYF. CDR3 sequence (DNA): TGTGCCAGCAGCTCTACTAGAGGTACGCAGTATTTT.